The 17 T cell receptor beta chains in this list originate from one sample, sequenced in a study of blood T cell repertoires in COVID-19 (dated by TCRdb to the early 2020s). The library was obtained by the immunoSEQ multiplex PCR assay. This immuneACCESS table, as held by TCRdb, lists in-frame sequences with V and J called but not all clones. Of the missing ones, under half trace to an unresolved V gene in checked studies; the others have no known cause. The sample records fewer than 500,000 clones, roughly 87% of which are singletons. Of the sample, around 0.64% is held by the ten largest clones. What was sequenced was PBMCs or T cells enriched from blood (not recorded which). The receptors come from a woman in her late teens or twenties who had recovered from COVID-19.

This clone has a handful of counts. This chain connects TRBV5-4 to TRBJ2-3, with D perhaps matching TRBD2 (6 bases). The CDR3 is 16 amino acids. The ends were cut back, 0 bases at V and 1 base at J, with 12 bases in the middle. Germline V CDR1 and CDR2: SGHNT, YYREEE (reference sequence). The CDR3 DNA is TGTGCCAGCAGCTTGGGGTTGGCTAGCGGCACAGATACGCAGTATTTT. Amino acids: CASSLGLASGTDTQYF.

The rearrangement uses TRBV4-2 and TRBJ1-2, with 9 bases identical to TRBD1. Germline assignment: CDR1 LGHNA and CDR2 YNFKEQ. CDR3 length: 14 amino acids. After removal of 3 bases from V and 4 bases from J, the junction contained 3 bases not matched to a gene. CDR3 DNA sequence: TGTGCCAGCAGCCAGGGGACAGGGAGCTATGGCTACACCTTC. The encoded protein is CASSQGTGSYGYTF.

This clone has more than one count but fewer than ten. This chain links TRBV12-5 with TRBJ1-2; D perhaps matches TRBD1 (6 bases). The V end lost 4 bases, the J end lost 1 base, and 7 bases lay between the germline ends. Germline CDR1 reads LGHNT; CDR2 reads FRNRAP. The CDR3 covers 13 residues. CDR3 amino acids: CASGWGHNYGYTF. Here the CDR3 DNA reads TGTGCTAGTGGTTGGGGACATAACTATGGCTACACCTTC.

The V call is TRBV19, the J call TRBJ1-2, with 7 bases that match TRBD1. Germline values: CDR1 LNHDA, CDR2 SQIVND (reference sequence). The CDR3 has 17 residues. V was pared by 3 bases and J by 8 bases, with 18 bases of the junction left unmatched. Here the CDR3 DNA reads TGTGCCAGTAGTATTAGAGGGGAGACTCCGGGACAGAGGGGCTACACCTTC. Its translation: CASSIRGETPGQRGYTF. Combining the CDR3 with reference TRBV19 and TRBJ1-2 gives the whole variable domain DGGITQSPKYLFRKEGQNVTLSCEQNLNHDAMYWYRQDPGQGLRLIYYSQIVNDFQKGDIAEGYSVSREKKESFPLTVTSAQKNPTAFYLCASSIRGETPGQRGYTFGSGTRLTVV.

This chain joins TRBV30 and TRBJ1-2; 11 nucleotides match TRBD1. The CDR3 extends over 13 amino acids. Germline V gene lookup returns CDR1 GTSNPN and CDR2 SVGIG (reference sequence). The V gene end was trimmed by 0 bases and the J gene end by 6 bases; junction bases not matched to a gene: 0. In DNA form, the CDR3 reads TGTGCCTGGAGTGTGGGACAGGGGGATGGCTACACCTTC. Translation: CAWSVGQGDGYTF.

The rearrangement uses TRBV15 and TRBJ1-1, with D uncertain. Germline V gene sequence: CDR1 LNHNV, CDR2 YYDKDF (reference sequence). V gave up 5 bases and J gave up 3 bases, with 10 bases separating them. This CDR3 has 13 amino acids. The CDR3 nucleotides are TGTGCCACCAGCCCGAGGGAAGACACTGAAGCTTTCTTT. It yields the protein CATSPREDTEAFF.

The chain couples TRBV2 to TRBJ1-3; no firm D call. CDR1 is SNHLY, CDR2 FYNNEI, per germline. Trimming took 2 bases from V and 9 from J, leaving 14 bases between them. The CDR3 has 14 amino acids. In nucleotides, the CDR3 is TGTGCCAGCAGTGAAAGTAGCAATCTCAGCACCATATATTTT. Its translation: CASSESSNLSTIYF.

This clone was seen a few times. The V call is TRBV29-1, the J call TRBJ2-1, with D perhaps matching TRBD1 (5 bases). V dropped 6 bases and J dropped 4 bases, with 19 bases sitting between them. This CDR3 has 15 amino acids. The germline V gene encodes CDR1 SQVTM and CDR2 ANQGSEA. CDR3 in amino acids: CSVDGVWGLYNEQFF. In nucleotides, the CDR3 is TGCAGCGTCGATGGCGTTTGGGGCCTTTACAATGAGCAGTTCTTC.

For the CDR3, the DNA is TGCGCCAGCAGCTTGGACAGCTCTGGAAACACCATATATTTT. Protein: CASSLDSSGNTIYF. The chain uses TRBV5-1 and TRBJ1-3; D is unresolved. Germline CDR1 reads SGHRS; CDR2 reads YFSETQ. The CDR3 is 14 residues long. The V and J ends lost 0 bases and 0 bases respectively, with 4 bases between them.

The chain is built from TRBV29-1 and TRBJ1-1; TRBD1 aligns across 7 bases. The CDR3 is 12 residues long. Germline V CDR1 and CDR2: SQVTM, ANQGSEA. Trimming cost V 6 bases and J 5 bases; bases outside gene matches: 6. This CDR3 is CSVTGAGTEAFF. CDR3 bases: TGCAGCGTCACAGGGGCGGGAACTGAAGCTTTCTTT.

This chain's CDR3 is CASSVSGGSSYGYTF. The CDR3 bases are TGTGCCAGCAGTGTTTCGGGGGGCTCAAGCTATGGCTACACCTTC. This sequence joins TRBV6-4 and TRBJ1-2; maybe TRBD1 (6 bases). The CDR3 has 15 residues. Germline CDR1 MRHNA, CDR2 SNTAGT. Trimming took off 4 bases at V and 4 bases at J, with 16 bases between the two ends.

This rearrangement joins TRBV14 to TRBJ1-2, with 9 bases matching TRBD1. V shed 4 bases and J 8 bases; nucleotides not matched to a gene: 11. The germline CDR1 and CDR2 sequences are SGHDN and FVKESK. The CDR3 length is 15 residues. The CDR3 nucleotides read TGTGCCAGCAGCCTTTCCGGGACAGGGCATGGCGGCTACACCTTC. Translation: CASSLSGTGHGGYTF.

V is TRBV5-8 and J is TRBJ1-1; D ambiguous. CDR1 is SGHTS, CDR2 YDEGEE, per germline. The CDR3 covers 13 residues. V was clipped by 4 bases and J by 11 bases, with 18 bases between them. The CDR3 region has the DNA TGTGCCAGCAGCCCCCGCTTAGTTAATCGGGCTTTCTTT. Its protein product is CASSPRLVNRAFF.

The V and J genes are TRBV12-5 and TRBJ2-3; 8 bases align to TRBD1. Per the germline V gene, CDR1 is LGHNT and CDR2 is FRNRAP. Trimming at V came to 5 bases and at J to 5 bases, leaving 9 bases not matched to a gene. The CDR3 runs to 15 residues. The CDR3 protein is CASGLGQGVGDTQYF. CDR3 DNA: TGTGCTAGTGGTCTCGGACAGGGAGTAGGAGATACGCAGTATTTT. Filled out from reference TRBV12-5 and TRBJ2-3, the complete variable domain reads DARVTQTPRHKVTEMGQEVTMRCQPILGHNTVFWYRQTMMQGLELLAYFRNRAPLDDSGMPKDRFSAEMPDATLATLKIQPSEPRDSAVYFCASGLGQGVGDTQYFGPGTRLTVL.

This clone has just one count. The chain combines TRBV2 with TRBJ1-4, with D possibly matching TRBD1 (6 bases). This CDR3 comprises 15 residues. Germline V gene sequence: CDR1 SNHLY, CDR2 FYNNEI. The V end was cut by 10 bases, the J end by 7 bases, with 22 bases between. This chain's CDR3 is CATTQDSHTLEKLFF. The CDR3 DNA follows: TGTGCCACTACCCAGGACAGTCACACTCTTGAAAAACTGTTTTTT.

In DNA form, the CDR3 reads TGCAGCGTTGGGGGGACAGGGGGTGAAAAACTGTTTTTT. Its protein product is CSVGGTGGEKLFF. V gene TRBV29-1 combines with J gene TRBJ1-4, with TRBD1 matching 11 bases. There are 13 residues in the CDR3. Germline V gives CDR1 SQVTM, CDR2 ANQGSEA. Trimming at V came to 4 bases and at J to 7 bases, leaving 2 bases not matched to a gene.

The CDR3 bases are TGCGCCAGCAGCTTGTTCCCGGGGGAGGGGGATCAGCCCCAGCATTTT. It is translated as CASSLFPGEGDQPQHF. The chain recombines TRBV5-1 with TRBJ1-5; tentative D call: TRBD1 (6 bases). Deletions cut 1 base from V and 5 bases from J, with 16 bases between. The CDR3 has 16 amino acids. The V gene's germline CDR1 is SGHRS and CDR2 YFSETQ.